This TCR beta chain originates from a study of metastatic and nonmetastatic thyroid tumors. In this sample, this clone turned up many times. No antigen is known for it. Regarding the study as a whole: Reportedly, malignant thyroid tumors had significantly higher TCR beta diversity than benign nodules, in blood and tumor.

All patients were untreated before thyroid surgery. TCRdb re-clonotyped the PCR reads through MiXCR. Of approximately 35,000 clones detected, around 16% appear once; the ten largest clones hold around a fifth. The sequencing input was blood. The receptor was derived from a male donor with papillary thyroid cancer or a benign thyroid nodule (not recorded which). Some clones in this sample may be carry-over from other donors' samples.

The CDR3, as DNA: TGTGCCAGCAGCCTAATGGGACAGCGCACAGATACGCAGTATTTT. The encoded protein is CASSLMGQRTDTQYF. The chain couples TRBV11-1 to TRBJ2-3, with TRBD1 identical over 7 bases. Germline trimming cut 5 bases from V and 1 base from J; bases unmatched to any gene: 6. Germline values: CDR1 SGHAT, CDR2 FQDESV (reference sequence). The CDR3 has 15 amino acids. Combining the CDR3 with reference TRBV11-1 and TRBJ2-3 gives the whole variable domain EAEVAQSPRYKITEKSQAVAFWCDPISGHATLYWYRQILGQGPELLVQFQDESVVDDSQLPKDRFSAERLKGVDSTLKIQPAELGDSAMYLCASSLMGQRTDTQYFGPGTRLTVL.